Shown below are 10 T cell receptor beta chains from a single sample sequenced in a study of T cell repertoires in cytomegalovirus infection. One entry per CDR3 protein, called by TCRdb with MiXCR from the reads. Seen here are tens of thousands of distinct CDR3 sequences, more than 40% observed once, and the top ten hold 80% to 95%. These receptors have no identified antigens. The sample was CD8+ T cells from cultured PBMCs, taken from culture after CMV antigen stimulation. The receptors come from a human donor in good health (CMV status not recorded). Some clones in this sample may be carry-over from other donors' samples.

The chain uses TRBV7-9 and TRBJ1-2; D remains ambiguous. Trimming left V 3 bases short and J 5 bases short, with 4 bases between. Germline loops: CDR1 SEHNR, CDR2 FQNEAQ (reference sequence). The CDR3 is made up of 11 amino acids. CDR3 protein: CASSLEYGYTF. CDR3 nucleotides: TGTGCCAGCAGCTTGGAGTATGGCTACACCTTC.

This clonotype was seen more than once but under ten times. The chain is built from TRBV7-2 and TRBJ1-4, with TRBD1 matching 9 bases. The CDR3 contains 14 residues. Germline V gene lookup returns CDR1 SGHTA and CDR2 FQGNSA. With 5 bases clipped from V and 7 bases from J, the junction kept 5 bases outside the gene matches. The CDR3 loop is CASSIGQGIEKLFF. CDR3 in DNA: TGTGCCAGCAGCATTGGACAGGGGATTGAAAAACTGTTTTTT.

This chain's CDR3 is CASSLASKGVGVGYTF. As DNA, the CDR3 is TGTGCCAGCAGCTTAGCGTCTAAGGGCGTAGGAGTAGGCTACACCTTC. The V gene is TRBV7-9, the J gene TRBJ1-2; D remains unclear. Germline V gene data show CDR1 as SEHNR and CDR2 as FQNEAQ (reference sequence). CDR3 size: 16 residues. Trimming removed 0 bases from V and 8 bases from J, with 19 bases in between. The full variable domain, in which reference TRBV7-9 and TRBJ1-2 provide the parts outside the CDR3, is DTGVSQNPRHKITKRGQNVTFRCDPISEHNRLYWYRQTLGQGPEFLTYFQNEAQLEKSRLLSDRFSAERPKGSFSTLEIQRTEQGDSAMYLCASSLASKGVGVGYTFGSGTRLTVV.

This clonotype was counted once. Sequence at one end of the junction differs from germline and may be a read error. This chain connects TRBV7-6 to TRBJ1-1; no reliable D call. This CDR3 spans 15 amino acids. Per the germline V gene, CDR1 is SGHVS and CDR2 is FNYEAQ. CDR3: CASSRVQTANTDAFF. The CDR3 DNA follows: TGTGCCAGCAGCAGGGTACAGACCGCGAACACTGACGCTTTCTTT.

The chain joins TRBV2 to TRBJ1-2, with D possibly matching TRBD1 (6 bases). The CDR3 extends over 14 amino acids. Germline values: CDR1 SNHLY, CDR2 FYNNEI. V lost 7 bases to trimming and J lost 3 bases, with 15 bases between them. CDR3 bases: TGTGCCAGCAAAACGGGGGGCCTCCACTATGGCTACACCTTC. This codes for CASKTGGLHYGYTF. Based on the CDR3 plus reference TRBV2 and TRBJ1-2, the full variable domain is EPEVTQTPSHQVTQMGQEVILRCVPISNHLYFYWYRQILGQKVEFLVSFYNNEISEKSEIFDDQFSVERPDGSNFTLKIRSTKLEDSAMYFCASKTGGLHYGYTFGSGTRLTVV.

The chain employs TRBV11-2 and TRBJ1-2; no reliable D call. CDR3 length equals 14 residues. Germline loops: CDR1 SGHAT, CDR2 FQNNGV. With 2 bases removed from V and 6 bases from J, the gap between germline ends came to 13 bases. The CDR3 nucleotides are TGTGCCAGCAGCTTACCCCACCTCAAGGATGGCTACACCTTC. Translated: CASSLPHLKDGYTF.

The chain has TRBV24-1 and TRBJ1-2; tentatively, D is TRBD1 (6 bases). Germline CDR1 is KGHDR and CDR2 is SFDVKD. The CDR3 length is 13 residues. Trimming left V 4 bases short and J 6 bases short, with 11 bases between. The CDR3 loop is CATSEGAGHGYTF. Here the CDR3 DNA reads TGTGCCACCAGTGAGGGGGCCGGTCATGGCTACACCTTC.

The CDR3 nucleotides read TGTGCCAGCAGCTCAGACGGGACAGGGCGCACAGATACGCAGTATTTT. Its translation: CASSSDGTGRTDTQYF. V and J are TRBV7-9 and TRBJ2-3, with 9 bases aligning to TRBD1. The CDR3 spans 16 residues. Germline V lookup: CDR1 SEHNR, CDR2 FQNEAQ (reference sequence). The V segment lost 4 bases and the J segment 1 base; nucleotides outside the gene matches: 6. The full variable domain, in which reference TRBV7-9 and TRBJ2-3 provide the parts outside the CDR3, is DTGVSQNPRHKITKRGQNVTFRCDPISEHNRLYWYRQTLGQGPEFLTYFQNEAQLEKSRLLSDRFSAERPKGSFSTLEIQRTEQGDSAMYLCASSSDGTGRTDTQYFGPGTRLTVL.

The chain combines TRBV19 with TRBJ2-1, with 11 bases lining up with TRBD1. The CDR3 is 14 amino acids. Trimming took 3 bases from V and 8 from J; bases not matched to a gene: 3. Germline V CDR1 and CDR2: LNHDA, SQIVND (reference sequence). CDR3 in DNA: TGTGCCAGTAGTATTGGACAGGGGGCCTATGAGCAGTTCTTC. Its translation is CASSIGQGAYEQFF.

This clonotype was detected only a few times. The chain links TRBV7-2 to TRBJ2-1; 7 nucleotides match TRBD2. The CDR3 runs 15 residues. In germline, CDR1 is SGHTA, CDR2 FQGNSA. The J segment lost 6 bases and the V segment lost 1 base, leaving 6 bases of the junction unmatched. This CDR3 reads CASSLVAGWGNEQFF. The CDR3 DNA reads TGTGCCAGCAGCTTAGTAGCGGGCTGGGGCAATGAGCAGTTCTTC.